The rows below give T cell receptor beta chains drawn from one sample of a study of T-cell reconstitution after alpha-beta-depleted transplantation in children. A single record per CDR3 protein comes from TCRdb applying MiXCR to the PCR reads. Of approximately 630,000 distinct CDR3 sequences listed, about 12% are singletons. Specimen: PBMCs, collected before TCRalphabeta/CD19-depleted stem cell transplant. These receptor sequences come from a girl aged 2-10 years with congenital amegakaryocytic thrombocytopenia, due to receive a stem cell transplant. Both conserved end residues are part of each CDR3. The order of the fields is J gene, clone size, D gene, V gene, CDR3 protein, CDR3 DNA. A D gene is named only where the DNA matches it firmly. Size values are once, few and many counts, or a class for expanded clones, and some rows have none.

>TRBJ1-1|NA|NA|TRBV29-1
CSVRATPWGTEAFF
TGCAGCGTCCGGGCCACCCCTTGGGGCACTGAAGCTTTCTTT
>TRBJ2-7|few|TRBD2|TRBV20-1
CSADTSGRHEQYF
TGCAGTGCTGATACTAGCGGGAGGCACGAGCAGTACTTC
>TRBJ2-4|many|TRBD1|TRBV29-1
CSVQGDRLLAKNIQYF
TGCAGCGTACAGGGGGATAGACTACTAGCCAAAAACATTCAGTACTTC
>TRBJ1-6|few|NA|TRBV20-1
CSARDRAPLYNSPLHF
TGCAGTGCTAGAGACCGGGCCCCACTCTATAATTCACCCCTCCACTTT
>TRBJ2-7|NA|TRBD1|TRBV27
CASSAGTGWSYEQYF
TGTGCCAGCAGTGCTGGGACAGGGTGGTCCTACGAGCAGTACTTC
>TRBJ2-1|many|NA|TRBV5-5
CASSLAGAPNEQFF
TGTGCCAGCAGCTTGGCCGGGGCCCCCAATGAGCAGTTCTTC
>TRBJ2-1|many|NA|TRBV5-1
CASIDNTGSHNEQFF
TGCGCCAGCATCGACAACACCGGTAGCCACAATGAGCAGTTCTTC
>TRBJ2-1|few|NA|TRBV20-1
CSARDVADRLGGEQFF
TGCAGTGCTAGAGACGTAGCGGACCGACTGGGGGGTGAGCAGTTCTTC
>TRBJ2-5|few|TRBD1|TRBV9
CASSFLGQGETQYF
TGTGCCAGCAGCTTTTTAGGACAGGGGGAGACCCAGTACTTC
>TRBJ1-1|NA|TRBD1|TRBV30
CAWSGQTVIRGSTEAFF
TGTGCCTGGAGTGGCCAGACCGTCATCAGGGGGTCCACTGAAGCTTTCTTT
>TRBJ2-7|many|NA|TRBV20-1
CSASVARLSYEQYF
TGCAGTGCTAGTGTTGCTCGCCTCTCCTACGAGCAGTACTTC
>TRBJ1-5|many|NA|TRBV5-1
CASSLGEDQPQHF
TGCGCCAGCAGTCTGGGGGAAGATCAGCCCCAGCATTTT
>TRBJ2-5|NA|NA|TRBV4-1
CASSQVSRGYRETQYF
TGCGCCAGCAGCCAAGTGTCCCGAGGATATCGGGAGACCCAGTACTTC